Sequencing of this T cell receptor (beta chain) was carried out in a study of T cells in Graves' hyperthyroidism and ophthalmopathy. RNA transcripts gave rise to amplified TCR beta CDR3 regions. Primed by the HTBI set, a first-round RT-PCR was run on the TCR CDR3. TCRdb re-derived calls from the multiplex PCR reads in MiXCR, one entry per CDR3 protein. The table lists roughly 380,000 distinct CDR3 sequences, roughly an eighth of them singletons. This clonotype was found many times. Sequenced sample: blood. The TCR sequence derives from a woman between 18 and 29 years old with Graves' hyperthyroidism.

The CDR3 reads CASSYEVSGEVGTDTQYF. Written as DNA, the CDR3 is TGTGCCAGCAGTTACGAGGTCTCGGGAGAGGTGGGCACAGATACGCAGTATTTT. The V call is TRBV6-2 or TRBV6-3, the J call TRBJ2-3, with a weak D call TRBD2 (6 bases). Between the trimmed V and J ends, which lost 2 bases and 1 base, there was a span of 19 bases. This CDR3 spans 18 amino acids. Germline V gives CDR1 MNHEY, CDR2 SVGEGT.